The T cell receptor beta chain described here comes from a study of cytotoxic CD8 clonotypes in ibrutinib-treated CLL. In the study overall: Response samples followed a median around 12 months of treatment, range 6 to 36.

Repertoires were generated with immunoSEQ multiplex PCR, while TCRdb's copy carries only in-frame clones and drops some. The profile shows roughly 76,000 clones, 80% of them singletons. This sample comprised PBMCs, obtained at disease progression, from a patient treated with ibrutinib. This sequence originates from a human donor with chronic lymphocytic leukemia.

The CDR3 coding sequence is TGTGCCACCCGACAGGGATCGACCTACGAGCAGTACTTC. Translated, it gives CATRQGSTYEQYF. The chain recombines TRBV28 with TRBJ2-7; 7 bases match TRBD1. V gave up 10 bases and J gave up 2 bases; unmatched junction bases: 8. CDR1 MDHEN and CDR2 SYDVKM come from the germline V gene. This CDR3 spans 13 amino acids. Looking up the rest from reference TRBV28 and TRBJ2-7 gives the full variable domain: DVKVTQSSRYLVKRTGEKVFLECVQDMDHENMFWYRQDPGLGLRLIYFSYDVKMKEKGDIPEGYSVSREKKERFSLILESASTNQTSMYLCATRQGSTYEQYFGPGTRLTVT.